This is a list of T cell receptor beta chains from one sample in a study of read filtering for tumor transcriptome and immune sequencing. One entry per CDR3 protein, called by TCRdb with MiXCR from the reads. The sample lists roughly 46,000 distinct CDR3 sequences; approximately 12% were seen once. Input material: a population of CD138-negative cells sorted from bone marrow. Receptors were obtained from a donor aged 40 or older with multiple myeloma. Each CDR3 is given with its conserved first and last residue. The D gene is left open where the match is weak. Clone size, where shown, is once, few, many, or a class for clones that have expanded.

CDR3 length,V gene,D gene,J gene,clone size,CDR3 DNA,CDR3 protein
15,TRBV5-1,-,TRBJ2-3,many,TGCGCCAGCAGCTTGGATGGTCGGGGAGCAGATACGCAGTATTTT,CASSLDGRGADTQYF
14,TRBV24-1,TRBD2,TRBJ2-2,many,TGTGCCACGCAGACTAGCGAGTTCACCGGGGAGCTGTTTTTT,CATQTSEFTGELFF
16,TRBV5-1,TRBD2,TRBJ2-3,many,TGCGCCAGCAGCTATCTAGCGGGACTAGTAGGAGATACGCAGTATTTT,CASSYLAGLVGDTQYF
13,TRBV24-1,-,TRBJ2-1,many,TGTGCCACCAGTGATGTCGAGCCCAATGAGCAGTTCTTC,CATSDVEPNEQFF
18,TRBV11-1,TRBD2,TRBJ2-7,many,TGTGCCAGCAGCTCAGGACTACTGGGACTAGCTGGAACCTACGAGCAGTACTTC,CASSSGLLGLAGTYEQYF
15,TRBV27,-,TRBJ2-7,many,TGTGCCAGCAGTTCCGGGACACGGAGCTCCTACGAGCAGTACTTC,CASSSGTRSSYEQYF
14,TRBV29-1,-,TRBJ2-1,many,TGCAGCGGCAGACGAGGGAGCTCCTACAATGAGCAGTTCTTC,CSGRRGSSYNEQFF
14,TRBV12-3/TRBV12-4,TRBD1,TRBJ1-2,many,TGTGCCAGCAGTACGGACAGGGTGAACTATGGCTACACCTTC,CASSTDRVNYGYTF
19,TRBV7-9,TRBD2,TRBJ2-7,many,TGTGCCAGCAGCTTAGACGGGCTAGCGGGGAAGAACCGAGCCTACGAGCAGTACTTC,CASSLDGLAGKNRAYEQYF
15,TRBV7-9,-,TRBJ2-5,many,TGTGCCAGCAACCTAGGGGACGGAGAGCAAGAGACCCAGTACTTC,CASNLGDGEQETQYF
13,TRBV18,-,TRBJ2-3,-,TGTGCCAGCTCCCCGTCTCTCGCAGATACGGAGTATTTT,CASSPSLADTEYF
16,TRBV9,TRBD1,TRBJ2-2,many,TGTGCCAGCAGCGTATTAGGGACAGAGAACACCGGGGAGCTGTTTTTT,CASSVLGTENTGELFF
12,TRBV29-1,TRBD1,TRBJ2-7,many,TGCAGCGTTGAAACCGGCAGGGGGTCGGAGTACTTC,CSVETGRGSEYF
13,TRBV6-1,TRBD2,TRBJ2-1,many,TGTGCCAGCAAGGTAGCGGGTCTCAATGAGCAGTTCTTC,CASKVAGLNEQFF
16,TRBV20-1,TRBD2,TRBJ2-1,many,TGCAGTGCTAGAGGTCTAGCGGGAGCATTTAGCAATGAGCAGTTCTTC,CSARGLAGAFSNEQFF
13,TRBV6-2/TRBV6-3,-,TRBJ2-7,many,TGTGCCAGCAGTCGGTTCCCGGCGGGGGAGCAGTACTTC,CASSRFPAGEQYF
16,TRBV10-3,TRBD1,TRBJ2-1,many,TGTGCCATCACTAGAAACAGGGGGGACTCCCACAATGAGCAGTTCTTC,CAITRNRGDSHNEQFF
13,TRBV12-3/TRBV12-4,-,TRBJ2-7,many,TGTGCCAGCAGCCCGGACACCTTAAGTGGGCAGTACTTC,CASSPDTLSGQYF
17,TRBV24-1,-,TRBJ2-1,-,TGTGCCACCAGTGACCCCAGAGGCAGGGGCACTTACAATGAGCAGTTCTTC,CATSDPRGRGTYNEQFF
16,TRBV7-3,-,TRBJ2-1,medium-sized,TGTGCCAGCAGCTTATTGGCGGCAGCGCCATACAATGAGCAGTTCTTC,CASSLLAAAPYNEQFF
15,TRBV7-8,-,TRBJ2-3,many,TGTGCCAGCAGCTTTGACTTAACGGGGGCAGATACGCAGTATTTT,CASSFDLTGADTQYF
14,TRBV5-1,-,TRBJ2-7,many,TGCGCCAGCAGCTGGGGGGGACAGCTCTACGAGCAGTACTTC,CASSWGGQLYEQYF
12,TRBV2,-,TRBJ2-1,medium-sized,TGTGCCAGCAGGGCGTCGGCCACTGAGCAGTTCTTC,CASRASATEQFF
17,TRBV7-2,TRBD1,TRBJ1-4,many,TGTGCCAGCAGCCCCAGGGACAGGGGGCTGTCTAATGAAAAACTGTTTTTT,CASSPRDRGLSNEKLFF
16,TRBV28,TRBD1,TRBJ2-1,-,TGTGCCAGCAGCCACCTTGGGACAGGGAGGAGGGATGAGCAGTTCTTC,CASSHLGTGRRDEQFF
16,TRBV20-1,TRBD1,TRBJ2-2,many,TGCAGTGCTAGCCCCGGACAGGGGGATGGCACCGGGGAGCTGTTTTTT,CSASPGQGDGTGELFF
15,TRBV30,-,TRBJ1-4,many,TGTGCCTGGAGTCGCGGTTCAGCTGGGGCTGAAAAACTGTTTTTT,CAWSRGSAGAEKLFF
16,TRBV29-1,TRBD2,TRBJ2-3,many,TGCAGCGTTGAAGACTTTGGGACTAGCGGGAGAGATACGCAGTATTTT,CSVEDFGTSGRDTQYF
15,TRBV12-3/TRBV12-4,-,TRBJ1-4,many,TGTGCCAGCAGTCGGGACGGTTTGGGGAATGAAAAACTGTTTTTT,CASSRDGLGNEKLFF
13,TRBV6-5,TRBD1,TRBJ1-1,many,TGTGCCAGCCACTCCGGGACAGTTATAGGAGCTTTCTTT,CASHSGTVIGAFF
14,TRBV5-1,-,TRBJ2-1,many,TGCGCCAGCAATATGACGGGAGTCTACAATGAGCAGTTCTTC,CASNMTGVYNEQFF
13,TRBV6-2/TRBV6-3,-,TRBJ1-1,many,TGTGCCAGCAGCTATGTCGAGGGGTCTGAAGCTTTCTTT,CASSYVEGSEAFF
14,TRBV10-2,TRBD2,TRBJ2-5,many,TGCGCCAGCAGGAATAGCGGGCAGTCGGAGACCCAGTACTTC,CASRNSGQSETQYF
12,TRBV20-1,TRBD2,TRBJ2-1,many,TGCAGAGCTAGCGGGAGAGGTAATGAGCAGTTCTTC,CRASGRGNEQFF
12,TRBV12-3/TRBV12-4,-,TRBJ2-7,many,TGTGCCAGCGGCGTGGAGGTATACGAGCAGTACTTC,CASGVEVYEQYF
12,TRBV29-1,-,TRBJ2-2,many,TGCAGCGGGGCCCGGAACACCGGGGAGCTGTCTTTT,CSGARNTGELSF
13,TRBV28,-,TRBJ2-7,many,TGTGCCAGCAGTTTACAGGGTGTCTACGAGCAGTACTTC,CASSLQGVYEQYF
15,TRBV7-6,TRBD2,TRBJ2-7,-,TGTGCCGGCAGCAGGGGACTAGCGGGAGTTTTTGAGCAGTACTTC,CAGSRGLAGVFEQYF
14,TRBV6-6,TRBD1,TRBJ2-7,many,TGTGCCATCACCACGACACAGGGGGCCAACGAGCAGTACTTC,CAITTTQGANEQYF
17,TRBV6-5,TRBD2,TRBJ2-3,many,TGTGCCAGCAGTTCCGGGACTAGCGGGACCAAGGGAGATACGCAGTATTTT,CASSSGTSGTKGDTQYF
13,TRBV20-1,TRBD1,TRBJ1-4,many,TGCAGTGCTACCCGCGGGACAGGTGAAAAACTGTTTTTT,CSATRGTGEKLFF
15,TRBV7-8,TRBD2,TRBJ2-5,many,TGTGCCAGCAGCCTACCGACTAGCGGCCAAGAGACCCAGTACTTC,CASSLPTSGQETQYF
16,TRBV20-1,TRBD1,TRBJ2-1,many,TGCAGTGCTAGAGTTGTAGGGGGACAGGGTAATAATGAGCAGTTCTTC,CSARVVGGQGNNEQFF